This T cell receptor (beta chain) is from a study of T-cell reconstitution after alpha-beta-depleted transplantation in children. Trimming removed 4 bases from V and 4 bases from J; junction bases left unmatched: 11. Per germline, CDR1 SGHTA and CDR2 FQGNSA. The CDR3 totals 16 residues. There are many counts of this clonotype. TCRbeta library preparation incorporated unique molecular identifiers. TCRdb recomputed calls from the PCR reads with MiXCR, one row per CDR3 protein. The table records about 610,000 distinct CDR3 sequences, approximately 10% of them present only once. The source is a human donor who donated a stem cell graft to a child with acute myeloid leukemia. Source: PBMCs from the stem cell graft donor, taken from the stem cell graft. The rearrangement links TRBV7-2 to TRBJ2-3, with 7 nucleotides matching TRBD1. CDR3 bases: TGTGCCAGCAGCTCCCCCCGACAGGGTTGGGCAGATACGCAGTATTTT. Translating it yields CASSSPRQGWADTQYF.